The clone carrying this TCR beta chain registers large by frequency. cDNA libraries for TRB were generated by 5' RACE incorporating UMI labels. TCRdb processed the 5' RACE reads again and assigns one entry to each CDR3 protein, with no DNA. This sample contains approximately 3,000 distinct CDR3 sequences. The data belong to a study of CXCR3-negative and CXCR3-positive naive CD8 T cells. This receptor was taken from a human donor in good health. Some clones in this sample may be carry-over from other donors' samples. Sequencing was performed on naive CXCR3- CD8+ T cells from blood. The sample's subset: CD45RO-CCR7+CD27+CD95- naive CD8+ T cells lacking CXCR3 (TNR3-).

CDR3 in amino acids: CASSPPKPGELFF. The chain carries TRBV18 and TRBJ2-2. The germline CDR1 and CDR2 sequences are KGHSH and LQKENI. The CDR3 is made up of 13 amino acids.